What follows describes a single TCR beta chain. The same CDR3 also results from other DNA sequences found in this sample. Sorted-subset replicate PCRs used 150 to 200 ng of genomic DNA. This amount corresponded to some 32,000 T cell genomes. Clones were read by immunoSEQ multiplex PCR, and TCRdb kept only the in-frame ones, dropping some. The sample has over a million clones, around 97% seen once. The data belong to a study of shared clonotypes between healthy human individuals. In the study overall: The study used three CD4 naive, three CD4 memory, two CD8 naive and one CD8 memory plate per donor.

The sequencing input was naive CD4+ T cells sorted from blood. The subset denotes: CD45RA+ positively selected. This TCR came from a man younger than 45 in good health.

Here the CDR3 DNA reads TGCAGCGTCGGGACAGGGGGCTCCGGGGAGCTGTTTTTT. The encoded protein is CSVGTGGSGELFF. This chain joins TRBV29-1 and TRBJ2-2; 12 bases line up with TRBD1. After removal of 6 bases from V and 6 bases from J, the junction contained 2 bases not matched to a gene. Germline V gene lookup returns CDR1 SQVTM and CDR2 ANQGSEA. The CDR3 has 13 residues.